The present TCR beta chain was sequenced within a study of shared clonotypes between healthy human individuals (dated by TCRdb to about 2020). At the level of the whole study: The cohort included a few men and a couple of women between 18 and 49 years of age. For each donor, CD4 naive and CD4 memory were each run on three plates, CD8 naive on two plates, and CD8 memory on one plate. To estimate repertoire size and how much clonotypes are shared between individuals, the study performed deep sequencing of blood TCR repertoires from roughly five healthy adults. To increase sequencing depth and limit assay-specific biases, TCR repertoire library preparation and sequencing were carried out by different laboratories using diverse techniques. Per donor, leukapheresis produced somewhere between about 0.8 and 9 billion PBMCs.

Overall study results and their limits: About 5% of naive CD4, 3.5% of naive CD8, roughly 2.5% of memory CD4, and approximately 0.4% of memory CD8 clonotypes were shared across several donors. Higher generation probabilities were observed for clonotypes shared by all four sorted-subset donors than for non-shared clonotypes. Pairwise subsampling indicated that sequencing depth was expected to affect the degree of clonotype sharing among donors. Estimated clonotype richness was generally larger for naive than for memory subsets. Incomplete sequencing was indicated by rarefaction of sorted-subset datasets, despite the large sequencing depth. Only blood was sampled, and tissue TCR repertoires likely differ from those in blood. The genetic and exposure-history diversity represented was limited by the small number of donors.

Concerning this clone itself: Its specific antigen is unknown. No per-base quality is available; no much larger clone lies one base away.

The donors were healthy, HIV-negative adults who had no recently reported acute infections or vaccinations. Only Caucasian adults living in Nashville, Tennessee, USA were represented among the donors. Magnetic negative selection was used to enrich CD4+ T cells, after which naive cells were positively selected on CD45RA and the negative fraction became the memory subset. Blood was obtained by leukapheresis, after which PBMCs were separated by Ficoll-Histopaque density gradient centrifugation and cryopreserved in liquid nitrogen vapor phase. Analytical flow cytometry was used to check the purity and quantity of each magnetically sorted T cell population. Genomic DNA was isolated from each sorted fraction and quantified by UV absorbance on a Nanodrop 2000c. From the germline V gene, CDR1 is SGHTA and CDR2 is FQGNSA. Germline trimming amounts to 1 base on V and 0 bases on J, with 8 as the count of junction bases outside the gene matches. The CDR3, cysteine through phenylalanine, is 18 amino acids long. The retained sequence is limited to the CDR3, 54 bases, with the frame set at the first base.

Using the deep immunoSEQ assay, TCR CDR3 regions were amplified from genomic DNA by multiplex PCR. Genomic DNA extracted from each cell subset was distributed evenly over all wells of several immunoSEQ 96-well plates, and each plate served as one replicate. For sorted subsets, each replicate PCR was loaded with roughly 200 ng genomic DNA, equivalent to 30,000 to 35,000 T cell genomes. Purified libraries were quantified with a Qubit 3.0 fluorometer, sized on a Bioanalyzer 2100, and re-quantified with the KAPA Library Quantification kit. Each immunoSEQ 96-well plate was sequenced on its own single-read 150-cycle Illumina NextSeq 550 flow cell. In the authors' own workflow: The immunoSEQ output contained only junctional sequences without quality scores, so filtering could not match that applied to full-length reads. Sequences were annotated with PyIR, a Python wrapper for IgBLAST v1.9, using IMGT germline references to assign V/J genes and CDR3. Reads were removed for weak V/J assignments (E-value above 1e-6), missing CDR3, stop codons, out-of-frame junctions, or ambiguous translated residues. V3J clonotypes were defined as sequences sharing an identical inferred V gene, J gene, and CDR3 amino acid sequence. The percentage overlap between two repertoires was calculated by dividing the number of shared unique clonotypes by the size of the smaller repertoire. Repertoire richness was assessed with RTK rarefaction, the Chao1 estimator, and Recon v2.1 estimates of unobserved clonotypes. Generation probabilities for all TCRbeta clonotypes obtained by the gDNA method from a handful of donors were computed using OLGA. The table comes from immuneACCESS by way of TCRdb, which keeps in-frame sequences with V and J called. Part of the clones is missing from these tables; in studies checked, under half for an unresolved V gene and the rest for unknown reasons. Clonal size and the V and J genes are those of that table, whereas D and trimming came from the DNA. The sample contains about 2.3 million clones, over 90% of them found a single time. Jointly, the top ten make up about 0.41% of the sample.

What was sequenced was naive CD4+ T cells from PBMCs. In the paper's terms, the cell subset or site label means: CD45RA+ positively selected. The chain uses TRBV7-2 and TRBJ2-2; 7 middle bases align to TRBD2. The TCR originated in a man between 18 and 29 years old in good health. Some clones in this sample may be carry-over from other donors' samples. The sequenced DNA: TGTGCCAGCAGCTTAGTTTCTAGCGGCGCCTCGAACACCGGGGAGCTGTTTTTT. It specifies CASSLVSSGASNTGELFF.